This T cell receptor (beta chain) emerged from a study of blood T cell repertoires in COVID-19. Per germline, CDR1 MDHEN and CDR2 SYDVKM. Between the trimmed V and J ends, which lost 3 bases and 5 bases, there was a span of 7 bases. This CDR3 is built from 12 residues. In the original workflow: Estimation of nucleated cell counts relied on the amplification of reference gene primers. The method was immunoSEQ multiplex PCR; TCRdb's version includes in-frame clones alone and lacks a portion of them. From that table come the V and J calls and clone size; the DNA was used to work out D and trimming. The sample shows roughly 120,000 clones, about 94% of them seen only once.

The clonotype originates from a man aged 45 to 65 with COVID-19, enrolled during active disease. What was sequenced was peripheral blood. The V and J genes are TRBV28 and TRBJ2-5; TRBD2 is a possible D gene (5 bases). CDR3 in DNA: TGTGCCAGCAGTTTCAGGAGGGAGACCCAGTACTTC. Amino acids: CASSFRRETQYF.